The rows below give T cell receptor beta chains drawn from one sample of a study of blood T cell repertoires in COVID-19. Sequencing used immunoSEQ multiplex PCR; TCRdb keeps in-frame clones, though not all of them. The sample holds roughly 180,000 clones, approximately 80% seen once. What was sequenced was PBMCs or T cells enriched from blood (not recorded which). The receptor set was obtained from a man aged 40-49 years who had recovered from COVID-19. Both conserved end residues are part of each CDR3. A D gene is named only where the DNA matches it firmly. Rows give clone size only sometimes, using once, few, many, or a class for an expanded clone.

J | D | V | size | CDR3 | DNA
TRBJ2-1 | TRBD1 | TRBV5-8 | . | CARGRDRGYNEQFF | TGTGCCAGGGGCCGGGACAGGGGCTACAATGAGCAGTTCTTC
TRBJ2-1 | . | TRBV12-5 | once | CASATRDNEQFF | TGTGCTAGTGCTACCAGGGACAATGAGCAGTTCTTC
TRBJ1-1 | . | TRBV4-3 | once | CASSQGTSNTEAFF | TGCGCCAGCAGCCAAGGAACAAGTAACACTGAAGCTTTCTTT
TRBJ2-5 | TRBD1 | TRBV24-1 | . | CATSDTGDLQETQYF | TGTGCCACCAGTGACACAGGGGACCTCCAAGAGACCCAGTACTTC
TRBJ1-1 | . | TRBV9 | few | CARTRTANTEAFF | TGTGCCAGGACAAGGACAGCAAACACTGAAGCTTTCTTT
TRBJ2-3 | TRBD2 | TRBV28 | . | CASSPGGSGDTQYF | TGTGCCAGCAGCCCAGGCGGGAGCGGAGATACGCAGTATTTT
TRBJ2-7 | . | TRBV5-1 | . | CASSPVRDGRSYEQYF | TGCGCCAGCAGCCCTGTTCGAGACGGGAGATCCTACGAGCAGTACTTC
TRBJ1-1 | . | TRBV6-5 | . | CASRHREGMNTEAFF | TGTGCCAGCAGGCACCGGGAGGGTATGAACACTGAAGCTTTCTTT
TRBJ1-5 | . | TRBV7-2 | . | CASSPSLTGRNQPQHF | TGTGCCAGCAGTCCCAGCCTTACAGGACGCAATCAGCCCCAGCATTTT
TRBJ2-1 | TRBD2 | TRBV3-1/TRBV3-2 | few | CASSQEGGSGGYNEQFF | TGTGCCAGCAGCCAAGAAGGCGGTAGCGGGGGGTACAATGAGCAGTTCTTC
TRBJ1-3 | . | TRBV7-9 | . | CASSYGQPSGNTIYF | TGTGCCAGCAGCTACGGACAGCCGTCGGGAAACACCATATATTTT